This TCR beta chain was recorded in a study of T cell changes during pregnancy in multiple sclerosis. Assay: immunoSEQ multiplex PCR; the TCRdb copy retains only in-frame clones and omits some. Here the sample spans roughly 48,000 clones, around 94% being singletons. This clone appeared a single time. This CDR3 spans 14 amino acids. Germline V CDR1 and CDR2: LNHDA, SQIVND (reference sequence). After removal of 6 bases from V and 2 bases from J, the junction contained 3 bases not matched to a gene. This receptor was taken from a female donor with multiple sclerosis, enrolled in a pregnancy study. The specimen comprised CD4+ T cells from peripheral blood mononuclear cells, sampled in the first trimester of pregnancy. The chain links TRBV19 to TRBJ2-3, with 9 bases fitting TRBD1. This chain's CDR3 is CASRWDRATDTQYF. Here the CDR3 DNA reads TGTGCCAGTAGGTGGGACAGGGCCACAGATACGCAGTATTTT.